This TCR beta chain was retrieved from a study of regulatory T cells in long-lasting Graves disease. The TCR beta library used iRepertoire HTBI primers with Arm-PCR amplification of CDR3. TCRdb ran MiXCR on the multiplex PCR reads and lists one entry per CDR3 protein. The sample gives a few hundred thousand distinct CDR3 sequences, roughly 17% of which show up once; 20% to 25% is in the top ten. Stated time point: newly diagnosed GD, antithyroid drugs for less than 3 months. The TCR library was made from RNA extracted from PBMCs. Doctors identified Graves' disease using the American Thyroid Association guidelines. These data were also filed under a second study, of T cells in Graves' hyperthyroidism and ophthalmopathy. That source adds: Separation of ophthalmopathy from stable hyperthyroidism was achieved by a 13 V-J model.

Sequenced material: peripheral blood mononuclear cells (PBMCs), taken at new diagnosis, from a patient treated with antithyroid drugs. This TCR was sampled from a woman between 18 and 30 years old with Graves disease.

CDR3 in amino acids: CASSYLGDRESDEQYF. DNA for the CDR3: TGTGCCAGCAGTTACTTGGGGGACAGGGAGTCCGACGAGCAGTACTTC. This sequence joins TRBV6-5 and TRBJ2-7, with 9 bases matching TRBD1. In germline, CDR1 is MNHEY, CDR2 SVGAGI. This CDR3 comprises 16 residues. V lost 1 base and J lost 5; bases outside the gene matches: 9.